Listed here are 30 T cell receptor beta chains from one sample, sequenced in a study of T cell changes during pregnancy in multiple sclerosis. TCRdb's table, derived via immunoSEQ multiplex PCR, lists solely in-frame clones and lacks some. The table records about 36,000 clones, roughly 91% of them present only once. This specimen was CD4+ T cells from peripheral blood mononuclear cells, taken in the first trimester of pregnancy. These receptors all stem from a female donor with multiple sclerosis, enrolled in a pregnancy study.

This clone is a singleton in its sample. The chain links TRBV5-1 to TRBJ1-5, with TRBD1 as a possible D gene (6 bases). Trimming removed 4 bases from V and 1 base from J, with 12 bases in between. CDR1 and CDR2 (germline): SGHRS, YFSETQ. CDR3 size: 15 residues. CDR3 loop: CASSETGLSNQPQHF. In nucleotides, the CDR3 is TGCGCCAGCAGCGAAACAGGGTTAAGCAATCAGCCCCAGCATTTT.

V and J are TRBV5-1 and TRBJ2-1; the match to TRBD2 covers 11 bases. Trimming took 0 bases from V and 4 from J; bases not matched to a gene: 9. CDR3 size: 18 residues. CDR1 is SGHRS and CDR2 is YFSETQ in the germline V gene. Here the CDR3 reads CASSLEAGASGGYNEQFF. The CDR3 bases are TGCGCCAGCAGCTTGGAAGCTGGGGCTAGCGGGGGGTACAATGAGCAGTTCTTC.

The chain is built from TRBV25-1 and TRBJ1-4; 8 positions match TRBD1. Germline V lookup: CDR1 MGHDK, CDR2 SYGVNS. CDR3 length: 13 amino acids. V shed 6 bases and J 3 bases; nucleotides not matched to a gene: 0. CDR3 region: CASRDRANEKLFF. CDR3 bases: TGTGCCAGCAGGGACAGGGCTAATGAAAAACTGTTTTTT.

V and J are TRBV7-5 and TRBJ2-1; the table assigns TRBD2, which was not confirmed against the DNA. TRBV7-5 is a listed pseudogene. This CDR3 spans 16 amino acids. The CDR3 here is CVRSQGLAGVINEQFF. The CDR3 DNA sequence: TGTGTCAGAAGCCAGGGACTAGCGGGAGTAATAAATGAGCAGTTCTTC.

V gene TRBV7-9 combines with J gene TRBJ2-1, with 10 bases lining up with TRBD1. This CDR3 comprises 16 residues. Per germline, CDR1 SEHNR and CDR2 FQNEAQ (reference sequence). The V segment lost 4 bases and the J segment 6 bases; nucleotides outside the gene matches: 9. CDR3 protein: CASSSPGTGVGNEQFF. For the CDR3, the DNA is TGTGCCAGCAGCTCCCCGGGGACAGGGGTGGGCAATGAGCAGTTCTTC.

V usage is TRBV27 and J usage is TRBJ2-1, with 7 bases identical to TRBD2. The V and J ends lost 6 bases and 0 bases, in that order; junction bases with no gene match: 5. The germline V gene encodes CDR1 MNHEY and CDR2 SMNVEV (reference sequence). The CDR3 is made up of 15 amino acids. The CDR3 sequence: CASSPLASSYNEQFF. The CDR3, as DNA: TGTGCCAGCAGCCCACTAGCGAGCTCCTACAATGAGCAGTTCTTC.

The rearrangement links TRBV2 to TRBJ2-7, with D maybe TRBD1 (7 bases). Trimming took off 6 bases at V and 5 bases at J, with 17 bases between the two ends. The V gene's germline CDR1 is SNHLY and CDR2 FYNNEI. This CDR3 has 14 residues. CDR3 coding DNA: TGTGCCAGCAGCGCGGGACAGCGCATGGACGAGCAGTACTTC. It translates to CASSAGQRMDEQYF.

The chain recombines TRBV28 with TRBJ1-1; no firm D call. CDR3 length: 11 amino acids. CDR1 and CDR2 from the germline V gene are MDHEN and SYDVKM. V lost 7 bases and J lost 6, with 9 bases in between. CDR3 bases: TGTGCCAGCACGAGGGCCTCTGAAGCTTTCTTT. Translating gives CASTRASEAFF. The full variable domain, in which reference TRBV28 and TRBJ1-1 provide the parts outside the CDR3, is DVKVTQSSRYLVKRTGEKVFLECVQDMDHENMFWYRQDPGLGLRLIYFSYDVKMKEKGDIPEGYSVSREKKERFSLILESASTNQTSMYLCASTRASEAFFGQGTRLTVV.

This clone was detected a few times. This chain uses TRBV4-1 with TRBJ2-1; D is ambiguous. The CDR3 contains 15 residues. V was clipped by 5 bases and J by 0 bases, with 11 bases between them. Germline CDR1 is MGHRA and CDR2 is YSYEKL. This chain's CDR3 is CASSAARSSYNEQFF. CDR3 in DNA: TGCGCCAGCAGCGCGGCGCGGAGCTCCTACAATGAGCAGTTCTTC.

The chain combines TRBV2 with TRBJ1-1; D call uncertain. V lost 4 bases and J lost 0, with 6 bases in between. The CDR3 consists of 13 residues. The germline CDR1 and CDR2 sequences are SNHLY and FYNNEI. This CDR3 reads CASSGHMNTEAFF. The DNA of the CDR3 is TGTGCCAGCAGTGGACACATGAACACTGAAGCTTTCTTT.

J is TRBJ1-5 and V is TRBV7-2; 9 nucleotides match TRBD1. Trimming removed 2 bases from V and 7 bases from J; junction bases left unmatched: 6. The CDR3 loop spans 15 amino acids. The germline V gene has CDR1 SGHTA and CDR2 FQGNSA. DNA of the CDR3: TGTGCCAGCAGCTTAAGGGACAGGGCAAGACAGCCCCAGCATTTT. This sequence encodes CASSLRDRARQPQHF. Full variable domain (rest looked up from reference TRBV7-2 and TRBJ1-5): GAGVSQSPSNKVTEKGKDVELRCDPISGHTALYWYRQSLGQGLEFLIYFQGNSAPDKSGLPSDRFSAERTGGSVSTLTIQRTQQEDSAVYLCASSLRDRARQPQHFGDGTRLSIL.

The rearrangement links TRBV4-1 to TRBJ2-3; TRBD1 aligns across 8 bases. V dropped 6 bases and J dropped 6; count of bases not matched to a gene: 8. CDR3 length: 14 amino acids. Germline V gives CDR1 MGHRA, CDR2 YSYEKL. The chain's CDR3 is CASRKGQAADTQYF. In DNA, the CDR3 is TGCGCCAGCAGAAAGGGACAGGCCGCGGATACGCAGTATTTT.

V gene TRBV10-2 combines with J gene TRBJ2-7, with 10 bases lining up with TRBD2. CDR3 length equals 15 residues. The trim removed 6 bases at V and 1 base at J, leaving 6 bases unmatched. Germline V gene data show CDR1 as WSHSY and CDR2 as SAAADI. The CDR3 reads CASRPTSGPSYEQYF. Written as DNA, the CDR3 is TGCGCCAGCAGACCGACTAGCGGGCCGTCCTACGAGCAGTACTTC.

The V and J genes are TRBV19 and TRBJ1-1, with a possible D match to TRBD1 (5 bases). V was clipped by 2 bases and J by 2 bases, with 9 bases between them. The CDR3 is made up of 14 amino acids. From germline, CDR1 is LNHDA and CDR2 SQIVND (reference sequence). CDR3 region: CASSITGRNTEAFF. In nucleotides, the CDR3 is TGTGCCAGTAGTATAACAGGACGAAACACTGAAGCTTTCTTT.

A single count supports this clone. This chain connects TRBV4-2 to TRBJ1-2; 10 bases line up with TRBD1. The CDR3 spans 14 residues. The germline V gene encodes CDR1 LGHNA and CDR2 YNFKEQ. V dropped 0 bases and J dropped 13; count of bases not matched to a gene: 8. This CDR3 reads CASSQELGTGAITF. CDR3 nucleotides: TGTGCCAGCAGCCAAGAATTGGGGACAGGGGCAATCACCTTC.

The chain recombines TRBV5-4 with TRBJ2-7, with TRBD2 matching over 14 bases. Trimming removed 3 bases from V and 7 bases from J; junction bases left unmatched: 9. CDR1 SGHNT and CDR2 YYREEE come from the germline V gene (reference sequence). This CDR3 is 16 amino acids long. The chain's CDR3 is CASSSGLAGGYEEQYF. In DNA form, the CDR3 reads TGTGCCAGCAGCTCTGGACTAGCGGGGGGATATGAGGAGCAGTACTTC.

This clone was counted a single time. In DNA form, the CDR3 reads TGTGCCAGCAGCTTAGTGGGCGACGCCAAGGGAGGATATGGCTACACCTTC. As protein: CASSLVGDAKGGYGYTF. This chain connects TRBV7-9 to TRBJ1-2, with unresolved D. Germline V CDR1 and CDR2: SEHNR, FQNEAQ (reference sequence). Between the trimmed V and J ends, which lost 1 base and 5 bases, there was a span of 20 bases. CDR3 length: 17 residues.

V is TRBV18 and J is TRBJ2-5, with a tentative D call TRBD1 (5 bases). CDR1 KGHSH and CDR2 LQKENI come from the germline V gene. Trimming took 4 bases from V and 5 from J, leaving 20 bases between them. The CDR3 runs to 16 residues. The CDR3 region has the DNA TGTGCCAGCTCACGATCGGCGCAGGGCCTTAGGGAGACCCAGTACTTC. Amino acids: CASSRSAQGLRETQYF.

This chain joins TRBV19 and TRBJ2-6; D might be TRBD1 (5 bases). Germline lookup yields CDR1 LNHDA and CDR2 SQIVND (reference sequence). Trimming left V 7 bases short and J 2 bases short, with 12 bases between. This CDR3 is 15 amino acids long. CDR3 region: CASTTPGTGANVLTF. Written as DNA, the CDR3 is TGTGCCAGTACCACCCCAGGGACTGGGGCCAACGTCCTGACTTTC.

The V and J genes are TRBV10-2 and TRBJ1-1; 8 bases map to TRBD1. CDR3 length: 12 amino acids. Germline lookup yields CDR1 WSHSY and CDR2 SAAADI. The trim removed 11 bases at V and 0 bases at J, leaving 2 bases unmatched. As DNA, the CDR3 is TGCGCCTCACAGGGGGTGAACACTGAAGCTTTCTTT. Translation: CASQGVNTEAFF.

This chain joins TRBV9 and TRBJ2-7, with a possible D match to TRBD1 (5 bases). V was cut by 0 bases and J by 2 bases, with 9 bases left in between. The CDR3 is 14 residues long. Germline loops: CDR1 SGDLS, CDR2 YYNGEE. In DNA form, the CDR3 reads TGTGCCAGCAGCGTAGATACAGGCCCCTACGAGCAGTACTTC. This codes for CASSVDTGPYEQYF.

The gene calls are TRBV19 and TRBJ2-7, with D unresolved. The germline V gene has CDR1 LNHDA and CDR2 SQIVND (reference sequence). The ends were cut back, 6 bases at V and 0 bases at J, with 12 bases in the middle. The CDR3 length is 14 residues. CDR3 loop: CASSRWASSYEQYF. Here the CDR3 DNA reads TGTGCCAGTAGCCGCTGGGCCAGCTCCTACGAGCAGTACTTC.

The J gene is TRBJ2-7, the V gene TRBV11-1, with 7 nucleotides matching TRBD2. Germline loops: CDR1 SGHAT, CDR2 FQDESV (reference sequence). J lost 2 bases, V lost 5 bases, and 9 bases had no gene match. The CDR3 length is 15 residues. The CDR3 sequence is CASSPRQRGTYEQYF. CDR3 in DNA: TGTGCCAGCAGCCCCCGGCAGCGGGGCACCTACGAGCAGTACTTC. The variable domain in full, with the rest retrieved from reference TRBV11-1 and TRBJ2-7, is EAEVAQSPRYKITEKSQAVAFWCDPISGHATLYWYRQILGQGPELLVQFQDESVVDDSQLPKDRFSAERLKGVDSTLKIQPAELGDSAMYLCASSPRQRGTYEQYFGPGTRLTVT.

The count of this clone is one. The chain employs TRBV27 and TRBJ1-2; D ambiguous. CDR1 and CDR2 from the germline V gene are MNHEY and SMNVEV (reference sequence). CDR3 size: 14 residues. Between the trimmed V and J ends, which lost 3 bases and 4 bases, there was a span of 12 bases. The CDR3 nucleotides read TGTGCCAGCAGTTTCGGTGGAGCGACCTATGGCTACACCTTC. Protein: CASSFGGATYGYTF.

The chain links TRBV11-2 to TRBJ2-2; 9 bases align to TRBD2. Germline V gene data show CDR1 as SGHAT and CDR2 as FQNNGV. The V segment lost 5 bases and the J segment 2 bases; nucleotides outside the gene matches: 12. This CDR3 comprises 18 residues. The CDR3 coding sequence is TGTGCCAGCAGCGTACGATCAGCGGGGGGAACTAACACCGGGGAGCTGTTTTTT. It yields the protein CASSVRSAGGTNTGELFF.

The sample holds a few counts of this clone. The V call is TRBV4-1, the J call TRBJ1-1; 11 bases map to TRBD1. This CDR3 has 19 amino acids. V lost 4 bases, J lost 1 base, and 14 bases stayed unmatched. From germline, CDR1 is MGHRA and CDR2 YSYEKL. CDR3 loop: CASSRVAPGTGGTNTEAFF. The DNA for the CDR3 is TGCGCCAGCAGCCGGGTAGCCCCGGGGACAGGGGGAACGAACACTGAAGCTTTCTTT.

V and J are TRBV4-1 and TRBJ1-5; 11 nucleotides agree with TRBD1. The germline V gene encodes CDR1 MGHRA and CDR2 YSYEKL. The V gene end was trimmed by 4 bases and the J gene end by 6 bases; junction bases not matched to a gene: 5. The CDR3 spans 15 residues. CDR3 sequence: CASSPMGQGGQPQHF. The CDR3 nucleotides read TGCGCCAGCAGCCCGATGGGACAGGGGGGTCAGCCCCAGCATTTT.

CDR3 protein: CASSLGGLRDRSYEQYF. CDR3 nucleotide sequence: TGTGCCAGCAGCCTGGGAGGCCTCAGGGACAGGTCCTACGAGCAGTACTTC. This chain joins TRBV5-8 and TRBJ2-7; 8 positions match TRBD1. Per the germline V gene, CDR1 is SGHTS and CDR2 is YDEGEE. This CDR3 is 17 amino acids long. The trim removed 4 bases at V and 1 base at J, leaving 13 bases unmatched. The whole variable domain, filled in from reference TRBV5-8 and TRBJ2-7, reads EAGVTQSPTHLIKTRGQQATLRCSPISGHTSVYWYQQALGLGLQFLLWYDEGEERNRGNFPPRFSGRQFPNYSSELNVNALELEDSALYLCASSLGGLRDRSYEQYFGPGTRLTVT.

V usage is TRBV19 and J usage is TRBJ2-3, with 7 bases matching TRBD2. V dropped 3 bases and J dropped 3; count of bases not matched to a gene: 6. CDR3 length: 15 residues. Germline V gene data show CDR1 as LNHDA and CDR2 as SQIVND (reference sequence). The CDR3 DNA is TGTGCCAGTAGTATCAGTGGACTAGTGACAGATACGCAGTATTTT. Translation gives CASSISGLVTDTQYF.

For the CDR3, the DNA is TGTGCCAGCAGCTTGGCGGGGGGCGGGGAGCTGTTTTTT. Its translation is CASSLAGGGELFF. The rearrangement joins TRBV5-6 to TRBJ2-2; 7 nucleotides line up with TRBD2. Germline values: CDR1 SGHDT, CDR2 YYEEEE. V was pared by 0 bases and J by 7 bases, with 0 bases of the junction left unmatched. There are 13 residues in the CDR3.